A selection of T cell receptor beta chains follows, all from one sample in a study of blood T cells in healthy people across ages. MiXCR, run by TCRdb on the 5' RACE reads, gives a single entry per CDR3 protein. The repertoire includes 250,000 to 300,000 distinct CDR3 sequences, roughly 26% of them detected once, and around 29% sits in the top ten. Material for sequencing was blood. The receptors here all came from a woman between 70 and 85 years old in good health. CDR3s include the opening cysteine and the closing phenylalanine or tryptophan. D genes are given only for firm matches. Not all rows give a size; the values are once, few, many and, for expanded clones, a class.

v_call,j_call,d_call,clone_size,cdr3_aa,cdr3_nt
TRBV6-4,TRBJ2-1,TRBD2,NA,CASSETSGAPHEQFF,TGTGCCAGCAGTGAGACTAGCGGGGCCCCTCATGAGCAGTTCTTC
TRBV4-1,TRBJ2-7,TRBD2,few,CASSHWTSGRDEQYF,TGCGCCAGCTCCCACTGGACTAGCGGGAGGGACGAGCAGTACTTC
TRBV7-6,TRBJ2-2,NA,few,CASSGPNTGELFF,TGTGCCAGCAGCGGACCGAACACCGGGGAGCTGTTTTTT
TRBV9,TRBJ2-7,TRBD1,NA,CASSGQGGSYEQYF,TGTGCCAGCAGCGGACAGGGGGGATCCTACGAGCAGTACTTC
TRBV9,TRBJ2-3,TRBD1,NA,CASSVSQGGPDTQYF,TGTGCCAGCAGCGTATCACAGGGGGGCCCAGATACGCAGTATTTT
TRBV11-2,TRBJ1-1,NA,few,CASSLGPKNTEAFF,TGTGCCAGCAGCTTAGGGCCGAAGAACACTGAAGCTTTCTTT
TRBV15,TRBJ2-7,TRBD1,few,CATSRETGTKTYEQYF,TGTGCCACCAGCAGAGAGACAGGGACCAAAACCTACGAGCAGTACTTC
TRBV6-5,TRBJ2-7,TRBD2,few,CASSYRGTNSYEQYF,TGTGCCAGCAGTTACCGCGGGACTAACTCCTACGAGCAGTACTTC
TRBV29-1,TRBJ1-1,NA,NA,CSFGFENTEAFF,TGCAGCTTCGGATTCGAGAACACTGAAGCTTTCTTT
TRBV11-2,TRBJ2-1,NA,once,CASSLTSPAVYNEQFF,TGTGCCAGCAGCCTAACCTCCCCGGCGGTCTACAATGAGCAGTTCTTC
TRBV4-2,TRBJ1-2,TRBD1,NA,CASSQGLTRDRGLEWGYTF,TGTGCCAGCAGCCAAGGTCTGACCCGGGACAGGGGATTGGAGTGGGGCTACACCTTC
TRBV27,TRBJ2-7,TRBD1,NA,CASSGTADRGYYEQYF,TGTGCCAGCTCCGGGACTGCGGACAGGGGGTATTACGAGCAGTACTTC
TRBV7-2,TRBJ2-7,TRBD2,few,CASSLGPSGRTYEQYF,TGTGCCAGCAGCCTAGGCCCTAGCGGGCGAACCTACGAGCAGTACTTC
TRBV2,TRBJ1-1,NA,NA,CASSGRLNTEAFF,TGTGCCAGCAGTGGGAGGTTGAACACTGAAGCTTTCTTT
TRBV5-1,TRBJ2-3,NA,few,CASSPKTGSSTDTQYF,TGCGCCAGCAGCCCAAAGACAGGATCTAGCACAGATACGCAGTATTTT
TRBV20-1,TRBJ2-7,TRBD1,few,CSAPRGQGGYKQYF,TGCAGCGCTCCGCGAGGACAGGGTGGCTACAAGCAGTACTTC
TRBV6-5,TRBJ2-1,NA,once,CASRGLSASYNEQFF,TGTGCCAGCAGGGGACTTTCCGCCTCATACAATGAGCAGTTCTTC
TRBV12-3/TRBV12-4,TRBJ2-5,NA,many,CASSSGPPRETQYF,TGTGCCAGCAGTTCGGGACCTCCGCGGGAGACCCAGTACTTC
TRBV7-9,TRBJ1-1,NA,many,CASSLTAQNTEAFF,TGTGCCAGCAGCTTAACAGCACAGAACACTGAAGCTTTCTTT
TRBV20-1,TRBJ2-5,NA,few,CNVGTGNEVYERYF,NA
TRBV2,TRBJ2-2,NA,NA,CASSEFANTGELFF,TGTGCCAGCAGTGAATTCGCGAACACCGGGGAGCTGTTTTTT
TRBV20-1,TRBJ2-7,TRBD2,NA,CSARDRTSGRNYEQYF,TGCAGTGCTAGAGATCGGACTAGCGGGCGAAACTACGAGCAGTACTTC
TRBV24-1,TRBJ2-3,TRBD1,NA,CATSDWGQGVMDTQYF,TGTGCCACCAGTGATTGGGGACAGGGAGTGATGGATACGCAGTATTTT
TRBV5-1,TRBJ1-1,TRBD1,NA,CASSPRDSSNTEAFF,TGCGCCAGCAGCCCTCGGGACAGCTCTAACACTGAAGCTTTCTTT
TRBV12-3/TRBV12-4,TRBJ1-2,NA,few,CASSFFPDGTNYGYTF,TGTGCCAGCAGTTTTTTTCCCGACGGCACTAACTATGGCTACACCTTC
TRBV6-5,TRBJ1-1,NA,NA,CATMGDLRTEAFF,TGTGCCACCATGGGAGACCTCCGGACTGAAGCTTTCTTT
TRBV6-5,TRBJ2-7,NA,NA,CATTRPLQGTYEQYF,TGTGCCACGACCCGGCCTCTACAGGGCACCTACGAGCAGTACTTC
TRBV29-1,TRBJ1-6,TRBD1,few,CSVGTGGNSPLHF,TGCAGCGTTGGGACAGGGGGTAATTCACCCCTCCACTTT
TRBV10-3,TRBJ1-4,TRBD1,few,CATRFRDRDNEKLFF,TGTGCCACCCGCTTCCGGGACAGAGATAATGAAAAACTGTTTTTT
TRBV20-1,TRBJ2-7,TRBD2,few,CSARPSGTYEQYF,TGCAGTGCTAGACCGAGCGGGACCTACGAGCAGTACTTC
TRBV7-2,TRBJ2-1,TRBD2,NA,CASSRSQGTSGRAEQFF,TGTGCCAGCAGCCGCTCCCAAGGGACTAGCGGGAGGGCTGAGCAGTTCTTC
TRBV12-3/TRBV12-4,TRBJ2-7,TRBD2,NA,CACSLSGSLYEQYF,TGTGCCTGCAGCCTCAGCGGGAGTTTGTACGAGCAGTACTTC
TRBV20-1,TRBJ2-7,TRBD2,few,CSARWTSGKNQGSSYEQYF,TGCAGTGCTAGGTGGACTAGCGGGAAAAATCAGGGGAGCTCCTACGAGCAGTACTTC
TRBV11-2,TRBJ2-1,NA,NA,CASSLDSYGEQFF,TGTGCCAGCAGCTTAGATTCGTACGGGGAGCAGTTCTTC
TRBV7-2,TRBJ2-4,TRBD1,NA,CASNPMTGTGYIQYF,TGTGCCAGCAACCCAATGACAGGGACGGGATACATTCAGTACTTC
TRBV5-1,TRBJ2-7,NA,NA,CASSSGLNYEQYF,TGCGCCAGCAGCTCGGGACTTAACTACGAGCAGTACTTC
TRBV28,TRBJ2-7,TRBD2,NA,CASRLGGTEGHEQYF,TGTGCCAGCCGACTGGGGGGGACCGAGGGCCACGAGCAGTACTTC
TRBV14,TRBJ2-7,NA,few,CASSPRWLGEQYF,TGTGCCAGCAGCCCCCGGTGGTTGGGAGAGCAGTACTTC
TRBV24-1,TRBJ2-1,NA,NA,CATSELENNEQFF,TGTGCCACCAGTGAGCTAGAGAACAATGAGCAGTTCTTC
TRBV7-7,TRBJ2-1,TRBD2,NA,CASSFTSGGDNEQFF,TGTGCTAGCAGCTTTACTAGCGGGGGGGACAATGAGCAGTTCTTC
TRBV5-1,TRBJ2-3,NA,few,CASLRNDREADTQYF,TGCGCCAGCCTTCGTAATGACAGGGAGGCGGATACGCAGTATTTT
TRBV20-1,TRBJ2-5,NA,NA,CSATWTTQETQYF,TGCAGTGCTACCTGGACTACACAAGAGACCCAGTACTTC